One sample yielded the 8 T cell receptor beta chains listed below, sequenced in a study of beta chain features in type 1 diabetes. Sequenced material consisted of expressed TCRB transcripts (all of the isolated RNA was reverse transcribed). The assay was immunoSEQ multiplex PCR, and TCRdb's table has in-frame clones only and misses some. This table holds around 180,000 clones, 10% to 15% found once. The material sequenced was central memory CD4+ T cells from blood. All receptors come from a woman under 30 in good health.

This clone came up a few times. The J gene is TRBJ1-1, the V gene TRBV10-3, with 11 bases that match TRBD1. The CDR3 is made up of 13 amino acids. The junction had 1 base not matched to a gene; V was cut back by 7 bases and J by 3 bases. CDR1 is ENHRY, CDR2 SYGVKD, per germline. CDR3 residues: CAIKGQGDTEAFF. The CDR3 region has the DNA TGTGCCATCAAGGGACAGGGGGACACTGAAGCTTTCTTT.

This chain connects TRBV4-3 to TRBJ1-2; 11 positions agree with TRBD1. This CDR3 has 13 residues. The V gene's germline CDR1 is LGHNA and CDR2 YSLEER. V shed 4 bases and J 6 bases; nucleotides not matched to a gene: 1. The chain's CDR3 is CASSPDRGHGYTF. CDR3 in DNA: TGCGCCAGCAGCCCGGACAGGGGGCATGGCTACACCTTC.

A few counts support this clone. The chain recombines TRBV18 with TRBJ1-1; unclear D gene. This CDR3 is built from 12 residues. Trimming left V 6 bases short and J 1 base short, with 6 bases between. In germline, CDR1 is KGHSH, CDR2 LQKENI. The CDR3 DNA reads TGTGCCAGCTCCGGAGCGAACACTGAAGCTTTCTTT. Its translation is CASSGANTEAFF. The complete variable domain, with remaining parts taken from reference TRBV18 and TRBJ1-1, reads NAGVMQNPRHLVRRRGQEARLRCSPMKGHSHVYWYRQLPEEGLKFMVYLQKENIIDESGMPKERFSAEFPKEGPSILRIQQVVRGDSAAYFCASSGANTEAFFGQGTRLTVV.

The chain has TRBV5-1 and TRBJ2-1, with 10 bases fitting TRBD2. The germline V gene has CDR1 SGHRS and CDR2 YFSETQ. V trimming: 0 bases; J trimming: 8 bases; junction bases outside the gene matches: 5. The CDR3 sequence is 15 residues long. This CDR3 reads CASSLVAGGADEQFF. In DNA, the CDR3 is TGCGCCAGCAGCTTGGTAGCGGGAGGAGCCGATGAGCAGTTCTTC.

The chain carries TRBV27 and TRBJ2-7, with D perhaps TRBD1 (6 bases). Germline V gene sequence: CDR1 MNHEY, CDR2 SMNVEV (reference sequence). The CDR3 runs to 15 residues. The ends were cut back, 5 bases at V and 3 bases at J, with 17 bases in the middle. The DNA of the CDR3 is TGTGCCAGCAGTATCTCAGACAGGAAACGCTACGAGCAGTACTTC. Translated, it gives CASSISDRKRYEQYF.

The chain carries TRBV7-9 and TRBJ1-1; D uncertain. The V gene lost 5 bases and the J gene lost 4 bases, with 8 bases spanning the gap. There are 12 residues in the CDR3. CDR1 is SEHNR, CDR2 FQNEAQ, per germline (reference sequence). CDR3 amino acids: CASSALFTEAFF. CDR3 nucleotide sequence: TGTGCCAGCAGCGCGTTATTCACTGAAGCTTTCTTT.

The chain combines TRBV4-3 with TRBJ2-2; weak D call: TRBD1 (6 bases). This CDR3 contains 14 residues. The V gene lost 0 bases and the J gene lost 7 bases, with 9 bases spanning the gap. Germline V gene lookup returns CDR1 LGHNA and CDR2 YSLEER. In DNA form, the CDR3 reads TGCGCCAGCAGCCAAGATCAGGGGCTCGGGGAGCTGTTTTTT. It specifies CASSQDQGLGELFF.

This sequence joins TRBV2 and TRBJ1-2, with D perhaps matching TRBD1 (6 bases). This CDR3 is 13 amino acids long. Trimming pared 5 bases from V and 5 bases from J, leaving 12 bases between. CDR1 and CDR2 from the germline V gene are SNHLY and FYNNEI. The CDR3 region is CASSRTENYGYTF. In DNA form, the CDR3 reads TGTGCCAGCAGTCGGACAGAGAATTATGGCTACACCTTC.